This TCR beta chain originates from a study of beta chain features in type 1 diabetes. Study-wide findings and caveats: Among all four CD4+ subsets, Type 1 diabetes patients had TCRB CDR3s that were moderately but significantly shorter.

Without exception, sorted populations had purity beyond 95%. With respect to this clone: Antigen specificity is unknown.

Expressed TCRB transcripts were sequenced after all isolated RNA was converted to cDNA. TCRdb's copy holds only in-frame clones and misses some; the assay was immunoSEQ multiplex PCR. Of about 650,000 clones listed, roughly 12% were seen once; the top ten hold about 0.11%. The TCR was taken from a young man with type 1 diabetes. The source material was naive CD4+ T cells from blood.

CDR3 protein: CASSSEEGTYNEQFF. In nucleotides, the CDR3 is TGTGCCAGCAGCTCAGAGGAAGGGACCTACAATGAGCAGTTCTTC. The gene calls are TRBV11-3 and TRBJ2-1, with D unclear. Germline V lookup: CDR1 SGHNT, CDR2 YENEEA. Trimming cost V 4 bases and J 2 bases, with 12 bases left between them. CDR3 length: 15 amino acids.